The 31 T cell receptor beta chains listed next were all sequenced from one sample in a study of human thymus T cells. The table came from immunoSEQ multiplex PCR; TCRdb's copy has only in-frame clones and leaves some out. The sample includes some 78,000 clones, just over 95% seen only once; the top ten take under 0.035%. Thymic tissue was derived from resections collected during corrective heart surgery. Sequences were obtained from thymus tissue. Receptors were obtained from a boy in the first two years of life with a congenital heart defect but otherwise immunologically healthy.

The genes are TRBV4-2 and TRBJ2-3; D call uncertain. The CDR3 loop spans 12 amino acids. Germline V gene lookup returns CDR1 LGHNA and CDR2 YNFKEQ. V lost 0 bases and J 7 bases, leaving 5 bases between the germline ends. CDR3 sequence (DNA): TGTGCCAGCAGCCAAGACACCTATACGCAGTATTTT. Translated, it gives CASSQDTYTQYF.

The chain couples TRBV5-1 to TRBJ2-4; TRBD2 aligns across 11 bases. CDR1 is SGHRS and CDR2 is YFSETQ in the germline V gene. The CDR3 covers 20 residues. V trimming: 2 bases; J trimming: 3 bases; junction bases outside the gene matches: 16. CDR3 region: CASSLSVGTSGPYVKNIQYF. CDR3 sequence (DNA): TGCGCCAGCAGCTTAAGTGTGGGGACTAGCGGACCGTATGTCAAAAACATTCAGTACTTC.

The rearrangement joins TRBV28 to TRBJ2-1; TRBD2 might be the D (5 bases). Germline CDR1 is MDHEN and CDR2 is SYDVKM. V shed 6 bases and J shed 12 bases, with 18 bases lying between them. There are 13 residues in the CDR3. The CDR3 loop is CASRPRAVPRQFF. The CDR3, as DNA: TGTGCCAGCAGACCCCGAGCGGTCCCTAGGCAGTTCTTC.

The CDR3 sequence is CASSSKPGYANEKLFF. The CDR3 nucleotides are TGTGCCAGCAGTTCAAAACCGGGCTACGCTAATGAAAAACTGTTTTTT. The chain links TRBV6-6 to TRBJ1-4; D is unclear. The CDR3 loop spans 16 amino acids. Trimming pared 4 bases from V and 3 bases from J, leaving 15 bases between. Germline V gene lookup returns CDR1 MNHNY and CDR2 SVGAGI (reference sequence).

V is TRBV7-2 and J is TRBJ2-5; TRBD2 might be the D (6 bases). Germline CDR1 and CDR2: SGHTA and FQGNSA. Trimming left V 3 bases short and J 0 bases short, with 20 bases between. CDR3 length equals 18 residues. The chain's CDR3 is CASSFPRRGPLNQETQYF. The CDR3 bases are TGTGCCAGCAGCTTCCCGCGGAGGGGCCCATTAAACCAAGAGACCCAGTACTTC.

The CDR3 reads CASSMRGATGELFF. The CDR3 DNA follows: TGTGCCAGTAGTATGAGGGGGGCAACCGGGGAGCTGTTTTTT. The rearrangement joins TRBV19 to TRBJ2-2, with D perhaps given as TRBD1 or TRBD2 (6 bases each). The CDR3 is 14 residues long. Trimming removed 3 bases at V and 5 bases at J, with 10 bases between. CDR1 and CDR2 from the germline V gene are LNHDA and SQIVND (reference sequence).

The chain's CDR3 is CAYQGQFF. The CDR3 DNA reads as TGTGCCTACCAAGGGCAGTTCTTC. The V gene is TRBV25-1, the J gene TRBJ2-1; unclear D gene. V lost 11 bases and J 12 bases, leaving 8 bases between the germline ends. This CDR3 is built from 8 residues. Germline V gene sequence: CDR1 MGHDK, CDR2 SYGVNS. The whole variable domain, remainder taken from reference TRBV25-1 and TRBJ2-1, is EADIYQTPRYLVIGTGKKITLECSQTMGHDKMYWYQQDPGMELHLIHYSYGVNSTEKGDLSSESTVSRIRTEHFPLTLESARPSHTSQYLCAYQGQFFGPGTRLTVL.

V is TRBV29-1 and J is TRBJ2-3; 9 bases are shared with TRBD2. This CDR3 has 13 amino acids. CDR1 is SQVTM, CDR2 ANQGSEA, per germline. The J segment lost 0 bases and the V segment lost 7 bases, leaving 2 bases of the junction unmatched. The CDR3 loop reads CSGLAGSTDTQYF. CDR3 coding DNA: TGCAGCGGTCTAGCGGGGAGCACAGATACGCAGTATTTT.

The V and J genes are TRBV4-2 and TRBJ2-2; 10 positions agree with TRBD2. Trimming removed 4 bases from V and 3 bases from J; junction bases left unmatched: 17. The CDR3 spans 20 residues. CDR1 is LGHNA, CDR2 YNFKEQ, per germline. Here the CDR3 DNA reads TGTGCCAGCAGCCCCCTGAGTGTCCCCTTCAGCGGGAGGGACACCGGGGAGCTGTTTTTT. It is translated as CASSPLSVPFSGRDTGELFF.

V usage is TRBV30 and J usage is TRBJ1-3, with D maybe TRBD1 (6 bases). The germline V gene encodes CDR1 GTSNPN and CDR2 SVGIG (reference sequence). The ends were cut back, 0 bases at V and 0 bases at J, with 15 bases in the middle. The CDR3 has 17 residues. The CDR3 here is CAWSVLRGPSSGNTIYF. For the CDR3, the DNA is TGTGCCTGGAGTGTACTTCGGGGGCCGTCCTCTGGAAACACCATATATTTT. Supplemented by reference TRBV30 and TRBJ1-3, the full variable domain reads SQTIHQWPATLVQPVGSPLSLECTVEGTSNPNLYWYRQAAGRGLQLLFYSVGIGQISSEVPQNLSASRPQDRQFILSSKKLLLSDSGFYLCAWSVLRGPSSGNTIYFGEGSWLTVV.

The chain is built from TRBV21-1 and TRBJ2-1. TRBV21-1 is labeled a pseudogene. This CDR3 comprises 19 residues. The CDR3 protein is CASSLAATAEGSSYNEQFF. CDR3 in DNA: TGTGCCAGCAGCCTCGCGGCGACGGCCGAGGGGAGCTCCTACAATGAGCAGTTCTTC.

The chain links TRBV27 to TRBJ2-3; 7 positions agree with TRBD1. V lost 8 bases, J lost 3 bases, and 8 bases stayed unmatched. The CDR3 sequence is 14 residues long. Germline CDR1 MNHEY, CDR2 SMNVEV (reference sequence). CDR3: CASGRDRQTDTQYF. The CDR3 nucleotides are TGTGCCAGCGGCCGGGACAGACAAACAGATACGCAGTATTTT.

The chain carries TRBV9 and TRBJ2-1, with D perhaps TRBD2 (8 bases). The CDR3 contains 16 residues. Trimming took 3 bases from V and 3 from J, leaving 16 bases between them. Germline lookup yields CDR1 SGDLS and CDR2 YYNGEE. The CDR3 reads CASSAGGDRDYNEQFF. For the CDR3, the DNA is TGTGCCAGCAGCGCGGGGGGGGACAGAGACTACAATGAGCAGTTCTTC.

The V and J genes are TRBV5-4 and TRBJ2-7, with TRBD2 matching over 7 bases. Germline V gives CDR1 SGHNT, CDR2 YYREEE (reference sequence). The ends lost 3 bases at V and 0 bases at J; junction bases unmatched: 6. The CDR3 contains 15 residues. This CDR3 reads CASSWTGTNSYEQYF. Written as DNA, the CDR3 is TGTGCCAGCAGCTGGACCGGGACTAACTCCTACGAGCAGTACTTC.

V usage is TRBV7-9 and J usage is TRBJ2-7; 9 bases are a match to TRBD2. CDR1 SEHNR and CDR2 FQNEAQ come from the germline V gene (reference sequence). The V gene end was trimmed by 0 bases and the J gene end by 5 bases; junction bases not matched to a gene: 2. This CDR3 spans 14 amino acids. The CDR3 DNA sequence: TGTGCCAGCAGCTTAGCAGCGGGAGGTGACGAGCAGTACTTC. It codes for CASSLAAGGDEQYF.

The chain employs TRBV4-2 and TRBJ2-5, with 7 bases lining up with TRBD1. CDR3 length: 15 amino acids. Germline V lookup: CDR1 LGHNA, CDR2 YNFKEQ. Unmatched junction bases numbered 12, after V lost 4 bases and J lost 7 bases. The chain's CDR3 is CASSLRTGGVGTQYF. The CDR3 region has the DNA TGTGCCAGCAGCCTTCGGACAGGCGGCGTAGGGACCCAGTACTTC.

CDR3 nucleotide sequence: TGTGCCAGCAGAGGAACAGGGCCCTTCTCTGGAAACACCATATATTTT. This encodes CASRGTGPFSGNTIYF. This chain joins TRBV2 and TRBJ1-3; perhaps TRBD1 as D (6 bases). The germline gives CDR1 SNHLY, CDR2 FYNNEI. This CDR3 region has 16 residues. Deletions cut 6 bases from V and 0 bases from J, with 15 bases between. Based on the CDR3 plus reference TRBV2 and TRBJ1-3, the full variable domain is EPEVTQTPSHQVTQMGQEVILRCVPISNHLYFYWYRQILGQKVEFLVSFYNNEISEKSEIFDDQFSVERPDGSNFTLKIRSTKLEDSAMYFCASRGTGPFSGNTIYFGEGSWLTVV.

The gene calls are TRBV11-3 and TRBJ2-3; D perhaps matches TRBD1 (8 bases). The CDR3 sequence is 16 residues long. Trimming removed 0 bases at V and 3 bases at J, with 13 bases between. The germline gives CDR1 SGHNT, CDR2 YENEEA. The CDR3 DNA reads as TGTGCCAGCAGCTTAGATGTACAGGGGGGGACAGATACGCAGTATTTT. This gives the protein CASSLDVQGGTDTQYF.

The rearrangement joins TRBV19 to TRBJ2-1, with D possibly being TRBD2 (6 bases). The CDR3 is 12 amino acids. Trimming left V 8 bases short and J 6 bases short, with 11 bases between. CDR1 is LNHDA and CDR2 is SQIVND in the germline V gene (reference sequence). CDR3 bases: TGTGCCAGTGTGGGACTCACCAATGAGCAGTTCTTC. Amino acids: CASVGLTNEQFF.

The chain uses TRBV7-9 and TRBJ1-2, with 10 bases that match TRBD1. Germline-derived CDR1 and CDR2 are SEHNR and FQNEAQ (reference sequence). The CDR3 is 15 residues long. After removal of 2 bases from V and 5 bases from J, the junction contained 5 bases not matched to a gene. CDR3 nucleotides: TGTGCCAGCAGCTTAAGGGGGACAGGGGTTTATGGCTACACCTTC. Translating it yields CASSLRGTGVYGYTF.

J is TRBJ1-2 and V is TRBV27; TRBD1 matches 7 bases. Germline loops: CDR1 MNHEY, CDR2 SMNVEV (reference sequence). Trimming took 4 bases from V and 0 from J; bases not matched to a gene: 20. The length of the CDR3 is 20 residues. Here the CDR3 reads CASSSGMTRSQGDTNYGYTF. The CDR3 bases are TGTGCCAGCAGTTCAGGAATGACCCGTAGTCAGGGGGACACTAACTATGGCTACACCTTC.

The chain carries TRBV29-1 and TRBJ1-3, with 11 bases that match TRBD1. CDR3 size: 14 residues. The germline V gene has CDR1 SQVTM and CDR2 ANQGSEA. Trimming removed 7 bases from V and 4 bases from J; junction bases left unmatched: 6. CDR3 sequence reads: CSAIRTGGGNTIYF. The CDR3 DNA sequence: TGCAGCGCTATACGGACAGGGGGCGGAAACACCATATATTTT. The full variable domain, completed using reference TRBV29-1 and TRBJ1-3, is SAVISQKPSRDICQRGTSLTIQCQVDSQVTMMFWYRQQPGQSLTLIATANQGSEATYESGFVIDKFPISRPNLTFSTLTVSNMSPEDSSIYLCSAIRTGGGNTIYFGEGSWLTVV.

This clone was seen just once. The chain recombines TRBV6-5 with TRBJ2-5; 7 nucleotides align to TRBD1. V lost 6 bases and J lost 5; bases outside the gene matches: 12. The CDR3 has 15 amino acids. Germline lookup yields CDR1 MNHEY and CDR2 SVGAGI. The CDR3 DNA follows: TGTGCCAGCAGGCGTAGAACAGGGGTGCGGGAGACCCAGTACTTC. It translates to CASRRRTGVRETQYF.

The chain is built from TRBV6-1 and TRBJ1-2; unclear D gene. The CDR3 extends over 11 amino acids. CDR1 and CDR2 from the germline V gene are MNHNS and SASEGT. The V and J ends lost 8 bases and 4 bases respectively, with 8 bases between them. The chain's CDR3 is CASSYSYGYTF. CDR3 DNA: TGTGCCAGCTCCTACAGCTATGGCTACACCTTC.

The V call is TRBV4-2, the J call TRBJ2-1; 7 bases fit TRBD2. CDR1 and CDR2 (germline): LGHNA, YNFKEQ. The CDR3 is 15 residues long. After removal of 0 bases from V and 8 bases from J, the junction contained 7 bases not matched to a gene. The CDR3 region has the DNA TGTGCCAGCAGCCAAGAAACAGCGGGAAGAGATGAGCAGTTCTTC. It specifies CASSQETAGRDEQFF.

In nucleotides, the CDR3 is TGTGCCAGCAGCCCCTCCCGCTCAACAGGTATGGTCCTTGGAGATACGCAGTATTTT. Amino acid sequence: CASSPSRSTGMVLGDTQYF. The V call is TRBV28, the J call TRBJ2-3; D perhaps matches TRBD1 (5 bases). The CDR3 spans 19 residues. Germline V lookup: CDR1 MDHEN, CDR2 SYDVKM. The ends were cut back, 6 bases at V and 5 bases at J, with 30 bases in the middle. Full variable domain (missing parts from reference TRBV28 and TRBJ2-3): DVKVTQSSRYLVKRTGEKVFLECVQDMDHENMFWYRQDPGLGLRLIYFSYDVKMKEKGDIPEGYSVSREKKERFSLILESASTNQTSMYLCASSPSRSTGMVLGDTQYFGPGTRLTVL.

The chain employs TRBV5-1 and TRBJ1-1, with D possibly matching TRBD1 (6 bases). The CDR3 totals 14 residues. The V end lost 4 bases, the J end lost 0 bases, and 10 bases lay between the germline ends. Germline CDR1 SGHRS, CDR2 YFSETQ. In nucleotides, the CDR3 is TGCGCCAGCAGCCCGGGACAAATGAACACTGAAGCTTTCTTT. Translation: CASSPGQMNTEAFF.

J is TRBJ1-3 and V is TRBV5-1; tentatively, D is TRBD1 (6 bases). V lost 3 bases and J lost 0, with 10 bases in between. This CDR3 comprises 15 residues. Germline assignment: CDR1 SGHRS and CDR2 YFSETQ. The chain's CDR3 is CASSSTGISGNTIYF. The CDR3 DNA sequence: TGCGCCAGCAGCTCTACAGGGATCTCTGGAAACACCATATATTTT.

The V and J genes are TRBV19 and TRBJ2-3, with D hard to call. Germline assignment: CDR1 LNHDA and CDR2 SQIVND (reference sequence). The CDR3 runs 14 residues. V lost 1 base, J lost 2 bases, and 7 bases lay in between. CDR3 loop: CASSIGPNTDTQYF. For the CDR3, the DNA is TGTGCCAGTAGTATAGGTCCGAACACAGATACGCAGTATTTT.

The J gene is TRBJ2-7, the V gene TRBV6-5, with D possibly matching TRBD1 (6 bases). The CDR3 extends over 15 amino acids. Germline V gene data show CDR1 as MNHEY and CDR2 as SVGAGI. V was pared by 6 bases and J by 1 base, with 16 bases between. The DNA of the CDR3 is TGTGCCAGCAGAACAAATTTCGGGACATCCTACGAGCAGTACTTC. It is translated as CASRTNFGTSYEQYF.

The rearrangement uses TRBV7-2 and TRBJ1-4; TRBD1 matches 7 bases. The germline CDR1 and CDR2 sequences are SGHTA and FQGNSA. The CDR3 is made up of 15 amino acids. J was trimmed by 7 bases and V by 1 base; bases with no gene match: 6. CDR3 sequence reads: CASSLEEGAGEKLFF. CDR3 nucleotides: TGTGCCAGCAGCTTAGAAGAGGGGGCGGGTGAAAAACTGTTTTTT.